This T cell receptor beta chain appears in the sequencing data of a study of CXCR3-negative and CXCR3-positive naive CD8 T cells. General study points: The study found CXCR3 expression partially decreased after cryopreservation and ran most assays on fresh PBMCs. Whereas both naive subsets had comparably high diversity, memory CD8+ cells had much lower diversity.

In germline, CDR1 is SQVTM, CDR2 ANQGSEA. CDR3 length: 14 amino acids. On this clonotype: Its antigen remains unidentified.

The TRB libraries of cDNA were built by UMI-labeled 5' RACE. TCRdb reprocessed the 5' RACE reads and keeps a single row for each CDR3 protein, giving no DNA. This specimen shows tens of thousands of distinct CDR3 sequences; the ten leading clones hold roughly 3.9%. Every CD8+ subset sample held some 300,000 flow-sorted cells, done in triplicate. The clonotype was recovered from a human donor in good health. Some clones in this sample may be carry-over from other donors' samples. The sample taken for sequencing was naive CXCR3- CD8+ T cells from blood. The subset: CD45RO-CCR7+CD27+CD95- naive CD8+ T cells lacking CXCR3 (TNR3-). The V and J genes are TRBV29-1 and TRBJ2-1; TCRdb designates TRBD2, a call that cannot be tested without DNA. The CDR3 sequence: CSVIAGPYYNEQFF.